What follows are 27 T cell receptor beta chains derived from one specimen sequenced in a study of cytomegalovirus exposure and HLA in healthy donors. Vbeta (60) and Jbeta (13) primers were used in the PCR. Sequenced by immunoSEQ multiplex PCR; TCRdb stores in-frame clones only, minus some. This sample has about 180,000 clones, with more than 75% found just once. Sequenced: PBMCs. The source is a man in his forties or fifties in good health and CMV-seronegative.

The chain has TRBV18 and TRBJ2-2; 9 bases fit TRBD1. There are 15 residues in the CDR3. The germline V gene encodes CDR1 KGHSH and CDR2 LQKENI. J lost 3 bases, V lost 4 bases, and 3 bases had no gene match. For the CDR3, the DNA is TGTGCCAGCTCACTCCGGGACAGGGACACCGGGGAGCTGTTTTTT. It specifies CASSLRDRDTGELFF.

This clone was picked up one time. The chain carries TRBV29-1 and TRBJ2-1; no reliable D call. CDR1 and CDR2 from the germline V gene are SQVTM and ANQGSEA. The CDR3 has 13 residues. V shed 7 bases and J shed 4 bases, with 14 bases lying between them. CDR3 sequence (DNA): TGCAGCGCCCGTAACTACCGATACAATGAGCAGTTCTTC. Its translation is CSARNYRYNEQFF.

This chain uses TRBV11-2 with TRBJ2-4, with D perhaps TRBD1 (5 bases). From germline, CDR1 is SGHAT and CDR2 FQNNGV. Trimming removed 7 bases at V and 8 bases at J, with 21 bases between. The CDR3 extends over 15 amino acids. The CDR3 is CASNPSQGFGDIQYF. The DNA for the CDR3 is TGTGCCAGCAACCCCAGCCAGGGATTCGGTGACATTCAGTACTTC. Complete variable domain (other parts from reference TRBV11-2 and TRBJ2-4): EAGVAQSPRYKIIEKRQSVAFWCNPISGHATLYWYQQILGQGPKLLIQFQNNGVVDDSQLPKDRFSAERLKGVDSTLKIQPAKLEDSAVYLCASNPSQGFGDIQYFGAGTRLSVL.

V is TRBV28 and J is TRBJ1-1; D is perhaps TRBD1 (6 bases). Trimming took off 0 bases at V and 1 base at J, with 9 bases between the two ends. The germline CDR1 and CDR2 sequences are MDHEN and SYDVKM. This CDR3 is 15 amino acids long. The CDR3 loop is CASSLWGRGNTEAFF. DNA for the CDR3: TGTGCCAGCAGTTTATGGGGCAGGGGGAACACTGAAGCTTTCTTT.

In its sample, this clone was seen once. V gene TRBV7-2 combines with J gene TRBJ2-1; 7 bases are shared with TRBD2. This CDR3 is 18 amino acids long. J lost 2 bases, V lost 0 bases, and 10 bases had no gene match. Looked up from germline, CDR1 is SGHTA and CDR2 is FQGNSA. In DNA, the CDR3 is TGTGCCAGCAGCTTAGCTTGGGGTAGCGGGTCAGCCTACAATGAGCAGTTCTTC. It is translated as CASSLAWGSGSAYNEQFF.

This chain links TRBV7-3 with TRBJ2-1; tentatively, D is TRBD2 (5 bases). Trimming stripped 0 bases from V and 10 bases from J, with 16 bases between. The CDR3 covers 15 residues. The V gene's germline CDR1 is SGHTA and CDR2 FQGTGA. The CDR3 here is CASSLTAYVGEEQFF. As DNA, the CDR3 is TGTGCCAGCAGCTTAACGGCTTATGTGGGAGAAGAGCAGTTCTTC.

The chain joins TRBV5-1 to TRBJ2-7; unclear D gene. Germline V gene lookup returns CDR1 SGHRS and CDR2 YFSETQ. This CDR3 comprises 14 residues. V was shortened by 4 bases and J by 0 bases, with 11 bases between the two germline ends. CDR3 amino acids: CASSLRPSSYEQYF. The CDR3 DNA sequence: TGCGCCAGCAGCCTGCGACCTAGCTCCTACGAGCAGTACTTC. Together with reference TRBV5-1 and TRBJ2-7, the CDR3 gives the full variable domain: KAGVTQTPRYLIKTRGQQVTLSCSPISGHRSVSWYQQTPGQGLQFLFEYFSETQRNKGNFPGRFSGRQFSNSRSEMNVSTLELGDSALYLCASSLRPSSYEQYFGPGTRLTVT.

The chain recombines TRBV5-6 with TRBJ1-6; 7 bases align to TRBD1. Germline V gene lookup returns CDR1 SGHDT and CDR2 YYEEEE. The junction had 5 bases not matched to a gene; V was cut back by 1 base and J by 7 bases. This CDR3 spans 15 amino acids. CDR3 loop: CASSLRQGENSPLHF. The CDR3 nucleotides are TGTGCCAGCAGCTTGCGGCAGGGGGAAAATTCACCCCTCCACTTT.

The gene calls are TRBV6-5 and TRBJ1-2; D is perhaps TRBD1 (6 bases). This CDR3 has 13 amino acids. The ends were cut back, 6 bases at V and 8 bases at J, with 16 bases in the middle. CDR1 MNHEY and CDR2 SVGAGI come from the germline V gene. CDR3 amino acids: CASSQGHVRGYTF. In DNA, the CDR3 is TGTGCCAGCAGCCAGGGACACGTCCGCGGCTACACCTTC.

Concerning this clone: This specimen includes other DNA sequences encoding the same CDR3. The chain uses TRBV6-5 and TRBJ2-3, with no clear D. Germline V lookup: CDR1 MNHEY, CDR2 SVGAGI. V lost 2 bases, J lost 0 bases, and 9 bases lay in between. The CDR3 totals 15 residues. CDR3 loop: CASSYSRPSTDTQYF. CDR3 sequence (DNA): TGTGCCAGCAGTTACAGCAGGCCCAGCACAGATACGCAGTATTTT.

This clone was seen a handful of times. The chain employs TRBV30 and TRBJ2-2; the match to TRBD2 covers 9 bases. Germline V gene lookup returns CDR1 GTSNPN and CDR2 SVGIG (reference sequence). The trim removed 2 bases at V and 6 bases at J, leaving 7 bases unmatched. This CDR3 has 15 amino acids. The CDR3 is CAWSYPGLASGELFF. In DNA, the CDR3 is TGTGCCTGGAGTTACCCGGGACTAGCTTCCGGGGAGCTGTTTTTT.

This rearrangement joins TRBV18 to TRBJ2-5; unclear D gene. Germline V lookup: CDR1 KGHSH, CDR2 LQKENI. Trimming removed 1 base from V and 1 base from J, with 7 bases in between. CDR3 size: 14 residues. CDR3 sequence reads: CASSPLQAQETQYF. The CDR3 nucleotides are TGTGCCAGCTCACCACTCCAGGCCCAAGAGACCCAGTACTTC.

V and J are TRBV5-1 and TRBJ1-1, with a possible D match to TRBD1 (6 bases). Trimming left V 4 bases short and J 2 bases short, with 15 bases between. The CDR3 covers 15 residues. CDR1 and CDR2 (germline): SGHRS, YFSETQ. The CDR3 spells CASSRDTHQNTEAFF. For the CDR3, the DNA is TGCGCCAGCAGCCGGGACACCCACCAAAACACTGAAGCTTTCTTT.

The CDR3 loop reads CASSLLRDLRGYTF. CDR3 nucleotide sequence: TGTGCCAGCAGTTTGCTCCGGGATCTTAGGGGCTACACCTTC. The chain couples TRBV28 to TRBJ1-2, with D uncertain. This CDR3 spans 14 amino acids. Germline V gene data show CDR1 as MDHEN and CDR2 as SYDVKM. With 3 bases removed from V and 8 bases from J, the gap between germline ends came to 16 bases.

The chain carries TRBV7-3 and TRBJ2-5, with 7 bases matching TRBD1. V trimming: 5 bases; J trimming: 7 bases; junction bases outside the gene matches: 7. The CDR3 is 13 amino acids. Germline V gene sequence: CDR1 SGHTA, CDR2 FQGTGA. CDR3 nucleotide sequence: TGTGCCAGCAGCCATCCCTCAGGGGGGACCCAGTACTTC. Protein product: CASSHPSGGTQYF.

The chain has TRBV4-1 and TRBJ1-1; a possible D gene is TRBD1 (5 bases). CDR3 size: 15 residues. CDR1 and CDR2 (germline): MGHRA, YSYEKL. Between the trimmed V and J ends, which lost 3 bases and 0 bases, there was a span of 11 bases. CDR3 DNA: TGCGCCAGCAGCCACCTTACAGGCATGAACACTGAAGCTTTCTTT. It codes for CASSHLTGMNTEAFF.

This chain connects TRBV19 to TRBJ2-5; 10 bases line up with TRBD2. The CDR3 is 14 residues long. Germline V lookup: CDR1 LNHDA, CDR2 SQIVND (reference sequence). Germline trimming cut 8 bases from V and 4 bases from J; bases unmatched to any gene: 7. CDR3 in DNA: TGTGCCAGTCAGCGGGAGGGCCTGGGAGAGACCCAGTACTTC. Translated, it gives CASQREGLGETQYF.

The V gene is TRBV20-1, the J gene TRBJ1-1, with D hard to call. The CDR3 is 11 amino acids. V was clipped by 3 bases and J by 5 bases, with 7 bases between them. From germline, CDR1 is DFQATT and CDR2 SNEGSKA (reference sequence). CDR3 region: CSARFLTEAFF. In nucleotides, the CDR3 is TGCAGTGCTAGGTTTCTGACTGAAGCTTTCTTT.

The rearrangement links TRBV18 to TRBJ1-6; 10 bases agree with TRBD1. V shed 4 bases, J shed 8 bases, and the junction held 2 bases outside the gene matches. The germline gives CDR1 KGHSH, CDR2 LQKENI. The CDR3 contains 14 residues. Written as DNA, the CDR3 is TGTGCCAGCTCACAAGGGACAGGGGATTCACCCCTCCACTTT. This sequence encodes CASSQGTGDSPLHF. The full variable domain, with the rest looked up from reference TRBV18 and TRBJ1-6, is NAGVMQNPRHLVRRRGQEARLRCSPMKGHSHVYWYRQLPEEGLKFMVYLQKENIIDESGMPKERFSAEFPKEGPSILRIQQVVRGDSAAYFCASSQGTGDSPLHFGNGTRLTVT.

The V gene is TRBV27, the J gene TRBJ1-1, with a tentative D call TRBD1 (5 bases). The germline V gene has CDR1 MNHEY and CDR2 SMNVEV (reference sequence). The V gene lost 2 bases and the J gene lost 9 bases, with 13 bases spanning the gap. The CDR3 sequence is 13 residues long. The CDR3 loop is CASSLVRQGQAFF. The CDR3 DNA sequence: TGTGCCAGCAGTTTAGTTAGGCAGGGCCAAGCTTTCTTT.

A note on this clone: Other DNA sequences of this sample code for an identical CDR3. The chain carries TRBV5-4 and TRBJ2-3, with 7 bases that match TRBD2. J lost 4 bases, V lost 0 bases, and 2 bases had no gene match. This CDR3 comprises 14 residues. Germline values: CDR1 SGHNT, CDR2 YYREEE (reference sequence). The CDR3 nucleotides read TGTGCCAGCAGCTTGGCTAGCGGCGCAGATACGCAGTATTTT. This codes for CASSLASGADTQYF.

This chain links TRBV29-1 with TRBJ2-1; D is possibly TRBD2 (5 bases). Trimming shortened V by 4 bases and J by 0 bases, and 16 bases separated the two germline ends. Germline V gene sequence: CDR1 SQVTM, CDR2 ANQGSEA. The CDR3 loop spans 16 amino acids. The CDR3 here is CSVGDYRGISYNEQFF. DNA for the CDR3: TGCAGCGTTGGAGATTACAGAGGGATCTCCTACAATGAGCAGTTCTTC.

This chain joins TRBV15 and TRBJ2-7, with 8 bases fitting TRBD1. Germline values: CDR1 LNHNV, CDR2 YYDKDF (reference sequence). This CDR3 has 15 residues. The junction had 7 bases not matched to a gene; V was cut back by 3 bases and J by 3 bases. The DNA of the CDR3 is TGTGCCACCAGCAGGGGCGGGACAGGTCTCTACGAGCAGTACTTC. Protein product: CATSRGGTGLYEQYF.

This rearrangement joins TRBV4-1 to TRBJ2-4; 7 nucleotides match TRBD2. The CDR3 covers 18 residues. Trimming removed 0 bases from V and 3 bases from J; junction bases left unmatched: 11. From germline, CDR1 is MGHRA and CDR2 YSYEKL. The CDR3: CASSQEGPASGNKNIQYF. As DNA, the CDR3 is TGCGCCAGCAGCCAAGAGGGTCCCGCTAGCGGCAACAAAAACATTCAGTACTTC.

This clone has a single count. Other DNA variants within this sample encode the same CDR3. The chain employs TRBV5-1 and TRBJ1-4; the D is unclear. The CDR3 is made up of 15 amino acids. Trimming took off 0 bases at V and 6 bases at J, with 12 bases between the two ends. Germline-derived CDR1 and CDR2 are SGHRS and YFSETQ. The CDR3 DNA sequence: TGCGCCAGCAGCTTGGCCGCGGGTTCTGATGAAAAACTGTTTTTT. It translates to CASSLAAGSDEKLFF.

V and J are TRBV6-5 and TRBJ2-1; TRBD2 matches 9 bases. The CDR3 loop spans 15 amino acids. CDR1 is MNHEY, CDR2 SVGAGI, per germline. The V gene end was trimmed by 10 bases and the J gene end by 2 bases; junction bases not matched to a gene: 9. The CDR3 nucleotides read TGTGCCATCTCCACGGGCGGGAGGGCCTACAATGAGCAGTTCTTC. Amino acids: CAISTGGRAYNEQFF.

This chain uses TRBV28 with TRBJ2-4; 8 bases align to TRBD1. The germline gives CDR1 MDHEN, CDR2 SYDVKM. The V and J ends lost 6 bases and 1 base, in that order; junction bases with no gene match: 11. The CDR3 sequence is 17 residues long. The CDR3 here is CASSRSFTGGAKNIQYF. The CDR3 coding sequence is TGTGCCAGCAGCAGATCGTTCACAGGGGGGGCCAAAAACATTCAGTACTTC.